The 20 T cell receptor beta chains below were found in one sample sequenced in a study of T cell responses to AZD1222 COVID-19 vaccine. Measured with immunoSEQ multiplex PCR; TCRdb has only the in-frame clones, and not every one. The data contain 120,000 or so clones, about 90% of them singletons. Sequenced here: peripheral blood, sampled on day 0 of AZD1222 vaccination. The source of these receptors is an adult in good health.

The genes are TRBV21-1 and TRBJ2-5; the table's D call, TRBD1, was not checked against the DNA. TRBV21-1 is a pseudogene locus. There are 14 residues in the CDR3. CDR3 sequence (DNA): TGTGCCAGCAGCATCCTTACAGGGGAAGAGACCCAGTACTTC. Protein product: CASSILTGEETQYF.

This clone was seen a single time. The genes are TRBV4-2 and TRBJ2-7; the D is unclear. The germline V and J ends were trimmed by 1 base and 4 bases, with 5 bases remaining between them. The germline V gene encodes CDR1 LGHNA and CDR2 YNFKEQ. CDR3 length equals 12 residues. The CDR3 nucleotides read TGTGCCAGCAGCCAAGTCGGTTACGAGCAGTACTTC. Amino acid sequence: CASSQVGYEQYF.

The chain couples TRBV6-5 to TRBJ1-1; a possible D gene is TRBD1 (6 bases). V lost 7 bases, J lost 7 bases, and 16 bases lay in between. This CDR3 has 13 residues. Germline assignment: CDR1 MNHEY and CDR2 SVGAGI. The CDR3 bases are TGTGCCAGCACCTCGGGGGGGGCTCTTGAAGCTTTCTTT. Its protein is CASTSGGALEAFF.

The chain joins TRBV3-1 (or the pseudogene TRBV3-2) to TRBJ1-2, with a tentative D call TRBD1 (6 bases). The CDR3 length is 14 residues. Between the trimmed V and J ends, which lost 1 base and 3 bases, there was a span of 9 bases. The germline gives CDR1 LGHDT, CDR2 YNNKEL (reference sequence). Here the CDR3 reads CASSQGKGDYGYTF. CDR3 coding DNA: TGTGCCAGCAGCCAAGGGAAGGGGGACTATGGCTACACCTTC.

This clone was found once. The chain couples TRBV5-1 to TRBJ2-2, with D maybe TRBD1 (6 bases). The V and J ends lost 8 bases and 6 bases respectively, with 14 bases between them. This CDR3 is built from 13 residues. Germline V gene data show CDR1 as SGHRS and CDR2 as YFSETQ. As DNA, the CDR3 is TGCGCCAGTAGGATGGGGGCCTCCGGGGAGCTGTTTTTT. Protein product: CASRMGASGELFF.

The chain carries TRBV2 and TRBJ1-1; the D gene is possibly TRBD1 (5 bases). The V and J ends lost 7 bases and 0 bases respectively, with 12 bases between them. CDR1 and CDR2 from the germline V gene are SNHLY and FYNNEI. The CDR3 spans 14 residues. CDR3 amino acids: CASTRRGLNTEAFF. The CDR3, as DNA: TGTGCCAGCACCCGAAGGGGATTGAACACTGAAGCTTTCTTT.

V is TRBV3-1 (or the pseudogene TRBV3-2) and J is TRBJ2-5; 14 bases are a match to TRBD2. In germline, CDR1 is LGHDT, CDR2 YNNKEL (reference sequence). The CDR3 length is 17 residues. V trimming: 2 bases; J trimming: 4 bases; junction bases outside the gene matches: 6. The CDR3 sequence: CASSQMTSGGVRETQYF. The CDR3 nucleotides are TGTGCCAGCAGCCAAATGACTAGCGGGGGGGTTCGAGAGACCCAGTACTTC.

This sequence joins TRBV18 and TRBJ2-5; D is uncertain. This CDR3 is 13 amino acids long. V lost 6 bases to trimming and J lost 1 base, with 9 bases between them. The germline CDR1 and CDR2 sequences are KGHSH and LQKENI. Here the CDR3 reads CASSQIPQETQYF. The CDR3 DNA sequence: TGTGCCAGCTCTCAGATCCCCCAAGAGACCCAGTACTTC.

The rearrangement joins TRBV13 to TRBJ1-3; D unresolved. The germline CDR1 and CDR2 sequences are PRHDT and FYEKMQ (reference sequence). V dropped 5 bases and J dropped 1 base, with 6 bases sitting between them. The CDR3 is 13 amino acids. The CDR3 loop is CASSGPSGNTIYF. In nucleotides, the CDR3 is TGTGCCAGCAGCGGGCCTTCTGGAAACACCATATATTTT.

This clone was seen just once. This rearrangement joins TRBV2 to TRBJ1-6, with D unresolved. CDR3 size: 10 residues. V was trimmed by 9 bases and J by 14 bases, leaving 11 bases between them. Germline CDR1 and CDR2: SNHLY and FYNNEI. CDR3 coding DNA: TGTGCCAGTGCGGGAAAAGCCCTCCACTTT. Translated, it gives CASAGKALHF. Looking up the rest from reference TRBV2 and TRBJ1-6 gives the full variable domain: EPEVTQTPSHQVTQMGQEVILRCVPISNHLYFYWYRQILGQKVEFLVSFYNNEISEKSEIFDDQFSVERPDGSNFTLKIRSTKLEDSAMYFCASAGKALHFGNGTRLTVT.

In its sample, this clone was seen once. This sequence joins TRBV6-5 and TRBJ1-5; 7 positions agree with TRBD1. V lost 8 bases and J lost 5; bases outside the gene matches: 3. Germline values: CDR1 MNHEY, CDR2 SVGAGI. The CDR3 runs to 12 residues. CDR3: CASLQGDQPQHF. Written as DNA, the CDR3 is TGTGCCAGCCTCCAGGGGGATCAGCCCCAGCATTTT.

The chain recombines TRBV21-1 with TRBJ1-3; whether TRBD1, the table's D call, matches the DNA was not checked. TRBV21-1 is annotated as a pseudogene. The length of the CDR3 is 15 residues. The CDR3: CASSKWPDSGNTIYF. CDR3 DNA: TGTGCCAGCAGCAAATGGCCAGACTCTGGAAACACCATATATTTT.

This clone was observed a single time. The chain has TRBV19 and TRBJ2-5; 7 bases fit TRBD2. This CDR3 has 15 amino acids. From germline, CDR1 is LNHDA and CDR2 SQIVND (reference sequence). V dropped 3 bases and J dropped 2; count of bases not matched to a gene: 6. The DNA of the CDR3 is TGTGCCAGTAGTATCGGGACTATCATACAAGAGACCCAGTACTTC. Protein product: CASSIGTIIQETQYF.

The chain joins TRBV19 to TRBJ1-1; D perhaps matches TRBD1 (5 bases). The CDR3 is made up of 12 amino acids. V was cut by 9 bases and J by 0 bases, with 8 bases left in between. From germline, CDR1 is LNHDA and CDR2 SQIVND (reference sequence). This CDR3 reads CASLGVNTEAFF. The CDR3, as DNA: TGTGCCAGCTTAGGGGTGAACACTGAAGCTTTCTTT.

The DNA for the CDR3 is TGTGCCAGCAGCTTTGGGAGATTTGTAGCGGGATATGAGCAGTTCTTC. This gives the protein CASSFGRFVAGYEQFF. The chain combines TRBV7-9 with TRBJ2-1; 8 nucleotides align to TRBD2. The CDR3 consists of 16 residues. The V segment lost 3 bases and the J segment 8 bases; nucleotides outside the gene matches: 12. Germline-derived CDR1 and CDR2 are SEHNR and FQNEAQ (reference sequence).

This clone was observed a single time. The chain uses TRBV11-1 and TRBJ2-7, with a possible D match to TRBD1 (6 bases). Germline V lookup: CDR1 SGHAT, CDR2 FQDESV (reference sequence). V shed 6 bases and J shed 3 bases, with 21 bases lying between them. The CDR3 contains 16 residues. The CDR3 coding sequence is TGTGCCAGCAGTTCACCACTCCGGGACACTAGCTACGAGCAGTACTTC. It codes for CASSSPLRDTSYEQYF.

The chain recombines TRBV9 with TRBJ2-5; D gene ambiguous. Trimming took off 3 bases at V and 0 bases at J, with 9 bases between the two ends. This CDR3 contains 14 residues. Per the germline V gene, CDR1 is SGDLS and CDR2 is YYNGEE. For the CDR3, the DNA is TGTGCCAGCAGCGCCGGACCGTACCAAGAGACCCAGTACTTC. Residues: CASSAGPYQETQYF.

The chain links TRBV19 to TRBJ1-1; D may be TRBD1 (6 bases). Trimming stripped 8 bases from V and 1 base from J, with 23 bases between. The germline V gene has CDR1 LNHDA and CDR2 SQIVND (reference sequence). The CDR3 extends over 17 amino acids. CDR3 DNA: TGTGCCAGTCTCCCCTATCGGGGGGGCGTGAGGAACACTGAAGCTTTCTTT. As protein: CASLPYRGGVRNTEAFF.

The gene calls are TRBV27 and TRBJ1-1; possible D gene TRBD1, 5 bases. CDR3 size: 16 residues. V dropped 0 bases and J dropped 5 bases, with 16 bases sitting between them. CDR1 MNHEY and CDR2 SMNVEV come from the germline V gene (reference sequence). CDR3 region: CASSLSGVGARTEAFF. The CDR3 region has the DNA TGTGCCAGCAGTTTATCGGGGGTAGGGGCTAGGACTGAAGCTTTCTTT.

Only a few counts were recorded for this clone. This sequence joins TRBV15 and TRBJ1-4; maybe TRBD1 (5 bases). This CDR3 has 14 residues. Per the germline V gene, CDR1 is LNHNV and CDR2 is YYDKDF (reference sequence). With 6 bases removed from V and 5 bases from J, the gap between germline ends came to 13 bases. The CDR3 sequence is CATSPGPQNEKLFF. The CDR3, as DNA: TGTGCCACCAGTCCGGGACCCCAAAATGAAAAACTGTTTTTT.